This TCR beta chain was recovered during a study of CD8 T cells in Susac syndrome. The CDR3 totals 15 residues. Trimming pared 4 bases from V and 5 bases from J, leaving 16 bases between. Per germline, CDR1 SGHRS and CDR2 YFSETQ. After extraction with the RNeasy kit, about 0.45 to 1 ug of the RNA was reverse transcribed using random hexamers. By means of immunoSEQ multiplex PCR, TCR beta CDR3 spanning 54 Vbeta and 13 Jbeta underwent amplification. TCRdb redid the calling of the immunoSEQ multiplex PCR reads with MiXCR, one entry per CDR3 protein. The sample yields 210,000 or so distinct CDR3 sequences, approximately 94% seen once. This clonotype was seen once. The sequenced target, TCR beta, came from blood CD8+ and CD4+ T cells. The diagnostic criteria were recently defined, and patients with Susac syndrome met them for definite or probable disease. The CD8+ and CD4+ T cells were isolated magnetically using a negative isolation approach, whereas the TEMRA cells were enriched by FACS.

V is TRBV5-1 and J is TRBJ1-5, with D perhaps TRBD1 (5 bases). Source material: CD4+ T cells from PBMCs. This TCR came from a human donor with Susac syndrome. As DNA, the CDR3 is TGCGCCAGCAGCCGGGACGCCGGCAGAGATCAGCCCCAGCATTTT. This encodes CASSRDAGRDQPQHF.